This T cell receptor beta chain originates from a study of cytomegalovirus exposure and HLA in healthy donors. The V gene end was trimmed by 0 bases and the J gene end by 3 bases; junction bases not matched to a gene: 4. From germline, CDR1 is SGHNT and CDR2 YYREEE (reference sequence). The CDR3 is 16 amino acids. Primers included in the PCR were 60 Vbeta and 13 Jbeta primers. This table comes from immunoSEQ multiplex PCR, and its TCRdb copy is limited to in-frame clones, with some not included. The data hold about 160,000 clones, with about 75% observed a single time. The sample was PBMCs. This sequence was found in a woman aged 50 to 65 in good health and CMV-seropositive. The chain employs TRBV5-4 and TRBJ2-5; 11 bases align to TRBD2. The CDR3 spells CASSLVSGGAKETQYF. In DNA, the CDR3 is TGTGCCAGCAGCTTGGTTAGCGGGGGGGCCAAAGAGACCCAGTACTTC. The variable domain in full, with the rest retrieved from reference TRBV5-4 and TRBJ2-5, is ETGVTQSPTHLIKTRGQQVTLRCSSQSGHNTVSWYQQALGQGPQFIFQYYREEENGRGNFPPRFSGLQFPNYSSELNVNALELDDSALYLCASSLVSGGAKETQYFGPGTRLLVL.